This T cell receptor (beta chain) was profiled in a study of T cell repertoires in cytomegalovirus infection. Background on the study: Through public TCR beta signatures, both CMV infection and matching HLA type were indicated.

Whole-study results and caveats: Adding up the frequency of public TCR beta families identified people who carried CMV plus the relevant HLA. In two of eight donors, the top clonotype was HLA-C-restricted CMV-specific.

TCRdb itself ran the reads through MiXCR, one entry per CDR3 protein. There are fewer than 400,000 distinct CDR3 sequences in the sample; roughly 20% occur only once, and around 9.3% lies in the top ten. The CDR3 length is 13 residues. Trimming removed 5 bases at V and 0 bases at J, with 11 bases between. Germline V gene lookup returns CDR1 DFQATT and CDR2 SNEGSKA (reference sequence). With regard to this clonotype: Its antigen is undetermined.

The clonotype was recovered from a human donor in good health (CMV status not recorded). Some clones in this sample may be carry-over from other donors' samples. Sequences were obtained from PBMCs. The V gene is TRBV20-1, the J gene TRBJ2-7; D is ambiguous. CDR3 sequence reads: CSAWTGSSYEQYF. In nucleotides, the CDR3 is TGCAGTGCTTGGACGGGTAGCTCCTACGAGCAGTACTTC.